This TCR beta chain appears in the sequencing data of a study of cytomegalovirus exposure and HLA in healthy donors. The primer mix had 60 Vbeta and 13 Jbeta primers. The table came from immunoSEQ multiplex PCR; TCRdb's copy has only in-frame clones and leaves some out. Here the sample spans some 120,000 clones, about 68% being singletons. Trimming left V 6 bases short and J 5 bases short, with 8 bases between. Germline V gene data show CDR1 as KGHSH and CDR2 as LQKENI. The CDR3 has 12 amino acids. Source material: PBMCs. The gene calls are TRBV18 and TRBJ1-5; D unclear. The TCR sequence derives from a middle-aged woman in good health and CMV-seropositive. CDR3: CASSDGDQPQHF. CDR3 coding DNA: TGTGCCAGCTCGGACGGGGATCAGCCCCAGCATTTT.